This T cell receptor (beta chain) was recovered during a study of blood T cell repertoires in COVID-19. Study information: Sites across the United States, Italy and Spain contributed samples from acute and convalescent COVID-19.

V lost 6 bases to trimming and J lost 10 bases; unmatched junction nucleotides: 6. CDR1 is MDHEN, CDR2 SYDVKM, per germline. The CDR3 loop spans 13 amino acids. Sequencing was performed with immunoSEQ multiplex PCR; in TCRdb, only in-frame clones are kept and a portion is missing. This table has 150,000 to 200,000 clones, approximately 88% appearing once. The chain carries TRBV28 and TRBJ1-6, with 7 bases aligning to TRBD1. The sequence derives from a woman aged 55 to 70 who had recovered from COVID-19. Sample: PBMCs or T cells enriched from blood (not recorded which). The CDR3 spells CASRGQGGSPLHF. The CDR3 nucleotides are TGTGCCAGCAGAGGGCAGGGGGGATCACCCCTCCACTTT.